The 28 T cell receptor beta chains listed next were all sequenced from one sample in a study of shared clonotypes between healthy human individuals. Repertoires were generated with immunoSEQ multiplex PCR, while TCRdb's copy carries only in-frame clones and drops some. There are over a million clones in the sample; around three quarters occur only once, and roughly 0.57% lies in the top ten. The sample taken for sequencing was memory CD4+ T cells from PBMCs. Subset of the sample: CD45RA-negative fraction. Source of these receptors: a young man in good health. Some clones in this sample may be carry-over from other donors' samples.

The chain employs TRBV5-4 and TRBJ2-3; TRBD1 matches 7 bases. This CDR3 is built from 15 residues. The V segment lost 4 bases and the J segment 8 bases; nucleotides outside the gene matches: 13. CDR1 is SGHNT and CDR2 is YYREEE in the germline V gene (reference sequence). CDR3 in amino acids: CASSPGQSISGTQYF. The CDR3 DNA follows: TGTGCCAGCAGCCCGGGACAGTCCATATCCGGTACGCAGTATTTT.

V gene TRBV7-3 combines with J gene TRBJ2-5, with TRBD1 identical over 9 bases. The CDR3 length is 12 residues. V lost 4 bases and J lost 13; bases outside the gene matches: 7. Germline CDR1 SGHTA, CDR2 FQGTGA. DNA of the CDR3: TGTGCCAGCAGCTACCGGGACAGGGATCCGTACTTC. The encoded protein is CASSYRDRDPYF.

The chain recombines TRBV28 with TRBJ2-3; tentative D call: TRBD1 (5 bases). Trimming cost V 1 base and J 4 bases, with 9 bases left between them. The CDR3 is 14 amino acids. Germline lookup yields CDR1 MDHEN and CDR2 SYDVKM. The CDR3 DNA reads TGTGCCAGCAGTTTATTTCAGGGCCCAGATACGCAGTATTTT. Protein sequence: CASSLFQGPDTQYF.

The rearrangement links TRBV19 to TRBJ2-5, with a possible D match to TRBD1 (5 bases). Germline V gene sequence: CDR1 LNHDA, CDR2 SQIVND (reference sequence). V was cut by 3 bases and J by 4 bases, with 15 bases left in between. This CDR3 contains 15 residues. This CDR3 is CASSMEQAVGETQYF. CDR3 nucleotide sequence: TGTGCCAGTAGTATGGAACAGGCAGTTGGAGAGACCCAGTACTTC.

This clone was detected only once. The J gene is TRBJ1-5, the V gene TRBV27; tentatively, D is TRBD1 (6 bases). The CDR3 is 14 residues long. Trimming took off 2 bases at V and 6 bases at J, with 11 bases between the two ends. CDR1 MNHEY and CDR2 SMNVEV come from the germline V gene (reference sequence). The CDR3 DNA follows: TGTGCCAGCAGTTTAGCAGGGGCCGGTCAGCCCCAGCATTTT. Its protein product is CASSLAGAGQPQHF.

The table lists this clone with a count of one. The genes are TRBV5-1 and TRBJ2-7; D gene uncertain. CDR3 length: 13 amino acids. In germline, CDR1 is SGHRS, CDR2 YFSETQ. The V gene lost 0 bases and the J gene lost 7 bases, with 11 bases spanning the gap. In nucleotides, the CDR3 is TGCGCCAGCAGCTTGGGATTGTTTGCTGAGCAGTACTTC. Protein: CASSLGLFAEQYF.

This chain links TRBV5-4 with TRBJ1-2; 12 bases agree with TRBD1. Per germline, CDR1 SGHNT and CDR2 YYREEE (reference sequence). This CDR3 comprises 16 residues. Losses at the gene ends were 3 bases for V and 8 bases for J; bases not matched to a gene: 11. CDR3 residues: CASSSPGTGGLGGYTF. The CDR3 nucleotides are TGTGCCAGCAGCTCGCCCGGGACAGGGGGCCTAGGAGGCTACACCTTC.

The V call is TRBV28, the J call TRBJ1-2; TRBD1 matches at 8 bases. The trim removed 2 bases at V and 4 bases at J, leaving 12 bases unmatched. The germline V gene encodes CDR1 MDHEN and CDR2 SYDVKM. CDR3 length equals 17 residues. CDR3 DNA: TGTGCCAGCAGTTTAAGGGTCGGACAGGGAACAGGCTATGGCTACACCTTC. Translated: CASSLRVGQGTGYGYTF.

The chain couples TRBV2 to TRBJ1-4; 7 positions agree with TRBD1. The CDR3 runs 15 residues. CDR1 SNHLY and CDR2 FYNNEI come from the germline V gene. The junction had 6 bases not matched to a gene; V was cut back by 7 bases and J by 1 base. The CDR3, as DNA: TGTGCCAGCAAGCTACAGGGGAGAACTAATGAAAAACTGTTTTTT. This translates into CASKLQGRTNEKLFF.

This chain joins TRBV19 and TRBJ1-5; 10 bases map to TRBD1. The ends lost 6 bases at V and 6 bases at J; junction bases unmatched: 8. There are 15 residues in the CDR3. From germline, CDR1 is LNHDA and CDR2 SQIVND (reference sequence). Here the CDR3 reads CASSNDRGRFQPQHF. In DNA, the CDR3 is TGTGCCAGTAGCAATGACAGGGGGCGCTTTCAGCCCCAGCATTTT.

The chain is built from TRBV2 and TRBJ1-3, with 9 bases lining up with TRBD1. CDR3 length equals 14 residues. Losses at the gene ends were 7 bases for V and 1 base for J; bases not matched to a gene: 2. Germline V CDR1 and CDR2: SNHLY, FYNNEI. CDR3 coding DNA: TGTGCCAGCAAACAGGGGGCGTCTGGAAACACCATATATTTT. Amino acids: CASKQGASGNTIYF.

As for this clone: The same CDR3 is also encoded by other DNA sequences in this sample. J is TRBJ1-1 and V is TRBV7-2; TRBD1 matches at 7 bases. This CDR3 comprises 14 residues. Germline loops: CDR1 SGHTA, CDR2 FQGNSA. V lost 5 bases, J lost 1 base, and 4 bases stayed unmatched. CDR3 sequence (DNA): TGTGCCAGCAGCCCCGGGACAGCGAACACTGAAGCTTTCTTT. Its translation: CASSPGTANTEAFF.

The genes are TRBV7-6 and TRBJ2-3, with D perhaps matching TRBD1 (5 bases). CDR3 length equals 16 residues. Germline assignment: CDR1 SGHVS and CDR2 FNYEAQ. V lost 3 bases and J 5 bases, leaving 18 bases between the germline ends. The DNA of the CDR3 is TGTGCCAGCAGCTTGATTTCCGCGCAGGGCCAAGATACGCAGTATTTT. Translating it yields CASSLISAQGQDTQYF.

The genes are TRBV2 and TRBJ1-2; 8 nucleotides match TRBD1. The germline gives CDR1 SNHLY, CDR2 FYNNEI. Unmatched junction bases numbered 6, after V lost 4 bases and J lost 5 bases. This CDR3 has 14 residues. In DNA, the CDR3 is TGTGCCAGCAGTGGGACAGGGCTGGGATATGGCTACACCTTC. It specifies CASSGTGLGYGYTF.

J is TRBJ2-7 and V is TRBV9, with D hard to call. With 4 bases removed from V and 5 bases from J, the gap between germline ends came to 19 bases. The CDR3 totals 15 residues. Germline values: CDR1 SGDLS, CDR2 YYNGEE. CDR3 amino acids: CASSPKGHLANEQYF. The DNA for the CDR3 is TGTGCCAGCAGCCCGAAAGGGCACCTCGCCAACGAGCAGTACTTC. Full variable domain (outside the CDR3, taken from reference TRBV9 and TRBJ2-7): DSGVTQTPKHLITATGQRVTLRCSPRSGDLSVYWYQQSLDQGLQFLIQYYNGEERAKGNILERFSAQQFPDLHSELNLSSLELGDSALYFCASSPKGHLANEQYFGPGTRLTVT.

On this clone itself: The same CDR3 can be traced to other DNA sequences in this sample. The V call is TRBV28, the J call TRBJ2-5, with D unresolved. The V end lost 3 bases, the J end lost 5 bases, and 7 bases lay between the germline ends. The CDR3 is 12 amino acids. Germline assignment: CDR1 MDHEN and CDR2 SYDVKM. The CDR3: CASSLGQETQYF. CDR3 DNA sequence: TGTGCCAGCAGTTTGGGCCAGGAGACCCAGTACTTC.

This clone has only a few counts. Additional DNA sequences in this sample encode the identical CDR3. The chain uses TRBV11-2 and TRBJ1-3, with a weak D call TRBD1 (5 bases). Germline CDR1 is SGHAT and CDR2 is FQNNGV. This CDR3 region has 13 residues. Trimming removed 1 base at V and 4 bases at J, with 5 bases between. The CDR3 loop reads CASSLAGGNTIYF. DNA for the CDR3: TGTGCCAGCAGCTTAGCAGGGGGAAACACCATATATTTT.

V usage is TRBV4-1 and J usage is TRBJ1-2, with D perhaps matching TRBD1 (5 bases). This CDR3 has 12 amino acids. V was cut by 6 bases and J by 7 bases, with 12 bases left in between. CDR1 is MGHRA, CDR2 YSYEKL, per germline. DNA for the CDR3: TGCGCCAGCAGGGGGGTTGGTGGTGGCTACACCTTC. Amino acid sequence: CASRGVGGGYTF.

This rearrangement joins TRBV6-1 to TRBJ1-4; D gene unclear. CDR1 is MNHNS, CDR2 SASEGT, per germline. There are 12 residues in the CDR3. V lost 6 bases and J lost 6, with 8 bases in between. This chain's CDR3 is CASRRSDEKLFF. CDR3 bases: TGTGCCAGCAGGCGGAGTGATGAAAAACTGTTTTTT.

Remarks on this clone: A much larger clone is a single base away; this may be a read error. The CDR3 is CASGATPTSGNTIYF. For the CDR3, the DNA is TGTGCCAGCGGCGCCACACCTACCTCTGGAAACACCATATATTTT. The chain joins TRBV9 to TRBJ1-3; D gene ambiguous. In germline, CDR1 is SGDLS, CDR2 YYNGEE. This CDR3 has 15 residues. V shed 7 bases and J shed 0 bases, with 14 bases lying between them.

This chain uses TRBV28 with TRBJ2-3; D might be TRBD2 (7 bases). The CDR3 contains 15 residues. Germline CDR1 MDHEN, CDR2 SYDVKM. The germline V and J ends were trimmed by 1 base and 5 bases, with 13 bases remaining between them. As DNA, the CDR3 is TGTGCCAGCAGTTTATCGGGGGGCCTTCTAGATACGCAGTATTTT. Its translation is CASSLSGGLLDTQYF.

In its sample, this clone was seen a few times. The CDR3 DNA follows: TGTGCCACCAGCAGAGATGTAAAGGGTAGCGGGGGTTCCTCCTACGAGCAGTACTTC. This codes for CATSRDVKGSGGSSYEQYF. The chain couples TRBV15 to TRBJ2-7, with 9 nucleotides matching TRBD2. CDR1 and CDR2 from the germline V gene are LNHNV and YYDKDF (reference sequence). The CDR3 is made up of 19 amino acids. Unmatched junction bases numbered 12, after V lost 0 bases and J lost 0 bases.

The chain couples TRBV5-4 to TRBJ1-2, with 7 bases that match TRBD1. Germline V CDR1 and CDR2: SGHNT, YYREEE (reference sequence). The CDR3 contains 14 residues. J lost 4 bases, V lost 0 bases, and 3 bases had no gene match. The CDR3 DNA sequence: TGTGCCAGCAGCTTGGAGGGGGCGGGCTATGGCTACACCTTC. Protein sequence: CASSLEGAGYGYTF.

CDR3 DNA: TGTGCCAGCAGCTTGGACCCGACAACAGATACGCAGTATTTT. Its translation: CASSLDPTTDTQYF. J is TRBJ2-3 and V is TRBV5-6; the D is unclear. Germline V gives CDR1 SGHDT, CDR2 YYEEEE. V was trimmed by 0 bases and J by 3 bases, leaving 8 bases between them. CDR3 length equals 14 residues.

Comment on this clone: This may stem from a read error, because a much larger clone lies one nucleotide away. This chain's CDR3 is CASSLSRDWHEQYF. The CDR3, as DNA: TGTGCCAGCAGCTTGTCCAGGGATTGGCACGAGCAGTACTTC. V and J are TRBV7-2 and TRBJ2-5; D perhaps matches TRBD1 (5 bases). The DNA end is more similar to TRBJ2-7, so the J call may be wrong. This CDR3 has 14 amino acids. Germline CDR1 and CDR2: SGHTA and FQGNSA.

The V gene is TRBV30, the J gene TRBJ1-3, with D perhaps TRBD1 (5 bases). Germline-derived CDR1 and CDR2 are GTSNPN and SVGIG (reference sequence). Trimming took 5 bases from V and 0 from J, leaving 5 bases between them. This CDR3 region has 12 residues. The CDR3, as DNA: TGTGCCTGGGACAGCTCTGGAAACACCATATATTTT. Residues: CAWDSSGNTIYF. Full variable domain (missing parts from reference TRBV30 and TRBJ1-3): SQTIHQWPATLVQPVGSPLSLECTVEGTSNPNLYWYRQAAGRGLQLLFYSVGIGQISSEVPQNLSASRPQDRQFILSSKKLLLSDSGFYLCAWDSSGNTIYFGEGSWLTVV.

This clone was recorded once. The V gene is TRBV5-1, the J gene TRBJ1-1; D remains ambiguous. The CDR3 has 13 amino acids. Trimming shortened V by 4 bases and J by 5 bases, and 12 bases separated the two germline ends. The germline gives CDR1 SGHRS, CDR2 YFSETQ. CDR3 DNA sequence: TGCGCCAGCAGCGGATCAGGTAATACTGAAGCTTTCTTT. Amino acid sequence: CASSGSGNTEAFF. The full variable domain, completed using reference TRBV5-1 and TRBJ1-1, is KAGVTQTPRYLIKTRGQQVTLSCSPISGHRSVSWYQQTPGQGLQFLFEYFSETQRNKGNFPGRFSGRQFSNSRSEMNVSTLELGDSALYLCASSGSGNTEAFFGQGTRLTVV.

The chain is built from TRBV2 and TRBJ1-4; D ambiguous. CDR1 SNHLY and CDR2 FYNNEI come from the germline V gene. V shed 8 bases and J shed 4 bases, with 8 bases lying between them. The CDR3 is made up of 12 amino acids. CDR3 sequence: CASFRGNEKLFF. Written as DNA, the CDR3 is TGTGCCAGCTTCCGGGGTAATGAAAAACTGTTTTTT.